The TCR beta chain under discussion was sequenced for a study of shared clonotypes between healthy human individuals. Study in general: For every donor, three CD4 naive, three CD4 memory, two CD8 naive and one CD8 memory plates were used. Findings and limits, study-wide: The generation probabilities recorded for non-shared clonotypes fell below those of clonotypes shared by all four donors.

CD45RO-negative, CCR7-positively selected cells formed the naive CD8 fraction, excluding terminally differentiated effector memory CD45RA+ cells. How the authors handled the data: Junction-only immunoSEQ data arrived without quality scores, meaning filtering differed. Clones were read by immunoSEQ multiplex PCR, and TCRdb kept only the in-frame ones, dropping some. V and J calls and clone size are as listed in that table; D and trimming were resolved from the DNA. The sample has a few million clones, 80% to 95% seen once. A remark on this clone: Its antigen is unidentified.

CDR1 is LGHNA and CDR2 is YSLEER in the germline V gene. The CDR3 is made up of 17 amino acids. Trimming removed 0 bases from V and 5 bases from J; junction bases left unmatched: 12. The specimen sequenced was naive CD8+ T cells from PBMCs. The chain joins TRBV4-3 to TRBJ2-7; 8 nucleotides align to TRBD2. The source of this sequence is a man aged 18 to 30 in good health. Some clones in this sample may be carry-over from other donors' samples. CDR3 loop: CASSQELEREILHEQYF. CDR3 coding DNA: TGCGCCAGCAGCCAAGAGCTGGAGCGGGAGATACTCCACGAGCAGTACTTC.